Below are 10 T cell receptor beta chains sequenced from a single sample in a study of cytotoxic CD8 clonotypes in ibrutinib-treated CLL. Libraries were prepared by immunoSEQ multiplex PCR; TCRdb keeps only in-frame clonotypes and omits some of them. This sample has approximately 97,000 clones, with roughly three quarters found just once. The sequencing used PBMCs, collected after 24 months of ibrutinib treatment. Every receptor here comes from a human donor with chronic lymphocytic leukemia.

This chain uses TRBV28 with TRBJ1-5, with 7 bases that match TRBD1. In germline, CDR1 is MDHEN, CDR2 SYDVKM. Germline trimming cut 5 bases from V and 1 base from J; bases unmatched to any gene: 8. The CDR3 length is 16 residues. CDR3 loop: CASSSQGQVSNQPQHF. The CDR3 coding sequence is TGTGCCAGCAGTAGCCAAGGACAGGTCAGCAATCAGCCCCAGCATTTT.

This clone showed up just a few times. V is TRBV5-1 and J is TRBJ2-5, with TRBD1 matching 8 bases. V trimming: 3 bases; J trimming: 4 bases; junction bases outside the gene matches: 5. The CDR3 length is 14 residues. CDR1 is SGHRS, CDR2 YFSETQ, per germline. CDR3 sequence (DNA): TGCGCCAGCAGCTACTCGACAGGGGCAGAGACCCAGTACTTC. Its protein is CASSYSTGAETQYF.

This clone was recorded a few times. The chain combines TRBV6-1 with TRBJ2-7; 8 bases are shared with TRBD1. The CDR3 is 14 residues long. Germline CDR1 is MNHNS and CDR2 is SASEGT. With 5 bases clipped from V and 6 bases from J, the junction kept 9 bases outside the gene matches. The CDR3 region is CASSTPRTGSEQYF. The DNA of the CDR3 is TGTGCCAGCAGTACACCAAGGACAGGGAGCGAGCAGTACTTC.

The chain recombines TRBV27 with TRBJ2-7, with unresolved D. Germline CDR1 and CDR2: MNHEY and SMNVEV (reference sequence). V was pared by 6 bases and J by 1 base, with 7 bases between. The CDR3 runs 12 residues. CDR3 DNA: TGTGCCAGCAGGAAGGGATCCTACGAGCAGTACTTC. Its protein is CASRKGSYEQYF.

With respect to this clone: The junction differs from germline at one of its ends, possibly a read error. The V gene is TRBV7-7, the J gene TRBJ2-5; the D gene is possibly TRBD2 (6 bases). This CDR3 has 13 residues. The V gene's germline CDR1 is SSHAT and CDR2 FNYEAQ (reference sequence). CDR3 bases: TGTGCTAGCAGCTGGGACTCGAAAGAGACCCAGTACTTC. Translating it yields CASSWDSKETQYF.

This rearrangement joins TRBV4-1 to TRBJ1-2; D remains ambiguous. The CDR3 is made up of 13 amino acids. Looked up from germline, CDR1 is MGHRA and CDR2 is YSYEKL. Trimming took 8 bases from V and 2 from J, leaving 12 bases between them. The chain's CDR3 is CASGWQLNYGYTF. The CDR3 DNA sequence: TGCGCCAGCGGTTGGCAACTAAACTATGGCTACACCTTC.

The CDR3 nucleotides read TGCGCCAGCAGCTTTACAGGCGGCACTGAAGCTTTCTTT. Translated, it gives CASSFTGGTEAFF. The chain links TRBV5-1 to TRBJ1-1; D may be TRBD1 (5 bases). From germline, CDR1 is SGHRS and CDR2 YFSETQ. This CDR3 is built from 13 residues. The V and J ends lost 2 bases and 4 bases respectively, with 9 bases between them.

The V gene is TRBV27, the J gene TRBJ1-2; 7 positions match TRBD1. The germline V gene encodes CDR1 MNHEY and CDR2 SMNVEV (reference sequence). The J segment lost 7 bases and the V segment lost 2 bases, leaving 4 bases of the junction unmatched. The CDR3 totals 13 residues. The CDR3 is CASSLHRGRGYTF. The CDR3 nucleotides are TGTGCCAGCAGTTTACACAGGGGACGTGGCTACACCTTC.

The chain combines TRBV29-1 with TRBJ2-3; D gene uncertain. This CDR3 is 11 amino acids long. Germline assignment: CDR1 SQVTM and CDR2 ANQGSEA. The V end was cut by 6 bases, the J end by 0 bases, with 4 bases between. CDR3 amino acids: CSVDSTDTQYF. The CDR3 DNA follows: TGCAGCGTGGACAGCACAGATACGCAGTATTTT.

This chain uses TRBV19 with TRBJ2-6; tentatively, D is TRBD1 (5 bases). With 6 bases removed from V and 0 bases from J, the gap between germline ends came to 15 bases. Germline CDR1 is LNHDA and CDR2 is SQIVND (reference sequence). This CDR3 comprises 17 residues. The CDR3 here is CASRIDSVFSGANVLTF. CDR3 bases: TGTGCCAGTAGGATCGACAGCGTCTTCTCTGGGGCCAACGTCCTGACTTTC.